Given below is one T cell receptor (beta chain) in context. TCRdb's table, derived via immunoSEQ multiplex PCR, lists solely in-frame clones and lacks some. This table holds some 190,000 clones, 80% found once. The record originates from a study of blood T cell repertoires in COVID-19. As for the study in general: The cDNA or gDNA used as material had been derived from T cells, B-cell-depleted T cells, or PBMCs.

The length of the CDR3 is 12 residues. Germline CDR1 SQVTM, CDR2 ANQGSEA. V dropped 2 bases and J dropped 8 bases, with 12 bases sitting between them. Sample: peripheral blood. This TCR derives from a man aged 55-75 years with acute or convalescent COVID-19. The genes are TRBV29-1 and TRBJ1-1, with TRBD1 as a possible D gene (6 bases). This CDR3 is CSVESPTGEAFF. Written as DNA, the CDR3 is TGCAGCGTTGAAAGCCCGACAGGCGAAGCTTTCTTT.